Following are 23 T cell receptor beta chains from one sample sequenced in a study of early T cells in non-severe SARS-CoV-2 infection. A single record per CDR3 protein comes from TCRdb applying MiXCR to the 5' RACE reads. The sample holds 30,000 to 40,000 distinct CDR3 sequences, approximately 5.8% seen once. Sequences were obtained from whole blood. These receptors originate from an adult who was a healthcare worker with PCR-confirmed SARS-CoV-2 infection or an uninfected control (not recorded which).

This clonotype appeared many times. This sequence joins TRBV12-5 and TRBJ2-2; D might be TRBD2 (6 bases). From germline, CDR1 is LGHNT and CDR2 FRNRAP. Trimming left V 7 bases short and J 4 bases short, with 22 bases between. The CDR3 loop spans 17 amino acids. The CDR3 is CASAWGRRRTGTGELFF. DNA for the CDR3: TGTGCTAGTGCGTGGGGGAGGAGACGAACTGGCACCGGGGAGCTGTTTTTT.

The sample holds many counts of this clonotype. The V call is TRBV10-3, the J call TRBJ2-7; D remains unclear. Trimming took off 0 bases at V and 1 base at J, with 10 bases between the two ends. The CDR3 has 15 amino acids. Germline values: CDR1 ENHRY, CDR2 SYGVKD. This chain's CDR3 is CAISESEDNSYEQYF. Written as DNA, the CDR3 is TGTGCCATCAGTGAGTCTGAAGATAATTCCTACGAGCAGTACTTC.

This clonotype was observed at least ten times. The V call is TRBV29-1, the J call TRBJ2-5, with TRBD1 identical over 9 bases. The CDR3 has 14 residues. Trimming removed 7 bases from V and 4 bases from J; junction bases left unmatched: 10. Per germline, CDR1 SQVTM and CDR2 ANQGSEA. The DNA of the CDR3 is TGCAGCGGGACGGGACAGGGATTGAGAGAGACCCAGTACTTC. It yields the protein CSGTGQGLRETQYF.

At least ten counts were recorded for this clonotype. The CDR3: CASSRTGARSSYNSPLHF. In nucleotides, the CDR3 is TGTGCCAGCAGTCGCACAGGGGCAAGGAGCTCCTATAATTCACCCCTCCACTTT. The rearrangement links TRBV12-3 or TRBV12-4 to TRBJ1-6, with TRBD1 matching 7 bases. The CDR3 has 18 amino acids. V lost 5 bases to trimming and J lost 0 bases; unmatched junction nucleotides: 10.

This clonotype was observed at least ten times. J is TRBJ2-3 and V is TRBV10-3, with a tentative D call TRBD2 (6 bases). From germline, CDR1 is ENHRY and CDR2 SYGVKD. The V and J ends lost 7 bases and 2 bases respectively, with 13 bases between them. The CDR3 spans 14 residues. The CDR3 DNA reads TGTGCCATCAAGAAGCGGGTTGCCACAGATACGCAGTATTTT. Translating gives CAIKKRVATDTQYF.

This clonotype was observed many times. This chain joins TRBV27 and TRBJ1-1; 8 bases fit TRBD1. This CDR3 is built from 14 residues. With 6 bases clipped from V and 7 bases from J, the junction kept 10 bases outside the gene matches. Per germline, CDR1 MNHEY and CDR2 SMNVEV (reference sequence). The CDR3 loop reads CASSPTQGAGEAFF. DNA of the CDR3: TGTGCCAGCAGCCCTACTCAGGGGGCGGGTGAAGCTTTCTTT.

The chain joins TRBV29-1 to TRBJ2-3; unclear D gene. The ends were cut back, 7 bases at V and 2 bases at J, with 10 bases in the middle. The CDR3 length is 12 residues. Germline lookup yields CDR1 SQVTM and CDR2 ANQGSEA. CDR3 protein: CSAASLTDTQYF. CDR3 DNA sequence: TGCAGCGCGGCATCACTCACAGATACGCAGTATTTT.

Ten or more counts support this clonotype. V gene TRBV12-3 or TRBV12-4 combines with J gene TRBJ2-7; 7 nucleotides match TRBD1. The CDR3 has 14 residues. The V and J ends lost 7 bases and 0 bases, in that order; junction bases with no gene match: 6. The CDR3 region has the DNA TGTGCCAGCATCAAGACAGGGAACTCCTACGAGCAGTACTTC. Translated: CASIKTGNSYEQYF.

This clonotype was seen ten or more times. The rearrangement joins TRBV27 to TRBJ1-5, with TRBD1 matching 7 bases. This CDR3 contains 15 residues. V shed 6 bases, J shed 5 bases, and the junction held 10 bases outside the gene matches. The germline V gene has CDR1 MNHEY and CDR2 SMNVEV (reference sequence). For the CDR3, the DNA is TGTGCCAGCAGCCAGGGGACAGAGAGGCATCAGCCCCAGCATTTT. The encoded protein is CASSQGTERHQPQHF.

This clonotype was observed a handful of times. V and J are TRBV6-4 and TRBJ2-5; D is unclear. Trimming shortened V by 2 bases and J by 1 base, and 8 bases separated the two germline ends. The CDR3 is 14 amino acids. Germline V lookup: CDR1 MRHNA, CDR2 SNTAGT. The CDR3 is CASSDHPLQETQYF. Written as DNA, the CDR3 is TGTGCCAGCAGTGACCACCCCCTCCAAGAGACCCAGTACTTC.

A note on this clonotype: Relative to the germline gene, one junction end is altered; a read error may explain this. The V call is TRBV7-2, the J call TRBJ2-3; 12 bases agree with TRBD1. Germline V CDR1 and CDR2: SGHTA, FQGNSA. There are 15 residues in the CDR3. The CDR3 DNA reads as TGCGCCAGCGGCGGGACAGGGGGCGCAGGAAGGACGCAGTATTTT. It is translated as CASGGTGGAGRTQYF.

The table lists this clonotype with a count of one. Since a much larger clone is just one base distant, this may be a read error. The CDR3 region has the DNA TGCGCCAGCAGCTTCACTGGCGGGAGTCAGGAGCTGTTTTTT. This sequence encodes CASSFTGGSQELFF. J is TRBJ2-2 and V is TRBV5-1, with 7 bases matching TRBD2. The germline V gene has CDR1 SGHRS and CDR2 YFSETQ. V lost 2 bases, J lost 10 bases, and 8 bases stayed unmatched. The CDR3 totals 14 residues. Variable domain in full (rest from reference TRBV5-1 and TRBJ2-2): KAGVTQTPRYLIKTRGQQVTLSCSPISGHRSVSWYQQTPGQGLQFLFEYFSETQRNKGNFPGRFSGRQFSNSRSEMNVSTLELGDSALYLCASSFTGGSQELFFGEGSRLTVL.

The chain uses TRBV6-5 and TRBJ2-7; the match to TRBD1 covers 11 bases. Germline V gene data show CDR1 as MNHEY and CDR2 as SVGAGI. J was trimmed by 4 bases and V by 10 bases; bases with no gene match: 3. The CDR3 is made up of 12 amino acids. In DNA form, the CDR3 reads TGTGCCACCGGGACAGGGGGGTACGAGCAGTACTTC. Translation gives CATGTGGYEQYF.

This clonotype came up many times. The rearrangement joins TRBV7-2 to TRBJ1-2; no definite D call. The CDR3 has 17 amino acids. Germline V lookup: CDR1 SGHTA, CDR2 FQGNSA. V shed 3 bases and J shed 5 bases, with 22 bases lying between them. CDR3 sequence: CASSLSATESGIYGYTF. CDR3 DNA sequence: TGTGCCAGCAGCTTGTCTGCCACAGAATCGGGAATATATGGCTACACCTTC.

J is TRBJ2-6 and V is TRBV5-4; D is uncertain. V lost 7 bases and J 3 bases, leaving 8 bases between the germline ends. The CDR3 length is 13 residues. CDR1 and CDR2 from the germline V gene are SGHNT and YYREEE (reference sequence). The CDR3 DNA sequence: TGTGCCAGCCTGATTTTTGGGGCCAACGTCCTGACTTTC. Translation: CASLIFGANVLTF.

The sample holds many counts of this clonotype. V gene TRBV10-3 combines with J gene TRBJ2-2, with no clear D. Between the trimmed V and J ends, which lost 3 bases and 1 base, there was a span of 6 bases. CDR3 length equals 14 residues. From germline, CDR1 is ENHRY and CDR2 SYGVKD. CDR3 nucleotide sequence: TGTGCCATCAGTGATCTCGAGAACACCGGGGAGCTGTTTTTT. This codes for CAISDLENTGELFF.

This clonotype appeared many times. The chain employs TRBV6-5 and TRBJ2-1; D remains unclear. The CDR3 length is 12 residues. V was shortened by 7 bases and J by 4 bases, with 8 bases between the two germline ends. Germline V gene lookup returns CDR1 MNHEY and CDR2 SVGAGI. The CDR3 DNA is TGTGCCAGCATTTCGACGTACAATGAGCAGTTCTTC. This gives the protein CASISTYNEQFF.

This clonotype appeared many times. The CDR3 DNA follows: TGTGCCAGCACCCTTTGGGGGTATGGCTACACCTTC. Translation gives CASTLWGYGYTF. The chain carries TRBV28 and TRBJ1-2, with D tentatively TRBD1 (5 bases). With 7 bases removed from V and 5 bases from J, the gap between germline ends came to 11 bases. CDR1 is MDHEN, CDR2 SYDVKM, per germline. The CDR3 is 12 residues long.

This clonotype was seen many times. The CDR3 sequence: CAITTGTPGLAGGNEQFF. DNA for the CDR3: TGTGCCATCACTACCGGGACACCGGGACTAGCGGGGGGAAATGAGCAGTTCTTC. V is TRBV10-3 and J is TRBJ2-1; the match to TRBD2 covers 15 bases. CDR1 and CDR2 from the germline V gene are ENHRY and SYGVKD. This CDR3 is built from 18 residues. Germline trimming cut 7 bases from V and 7 bases from J; bases unmatched to any gene: 14.

This clonotype came up many times. The V and J genes are TRBV5-6 and TRBJ2-2; TRBD1 aligns across 7 bases. CDR3 size: 15 residues. The trim removed 4 bases at V and 5 bases at J, leaving 8 bases unmatched. Germline CDR1 SGHDT, CDR2 YYEEEE. The CDR3 is CASSEDRSRTGELFF. The CDR3 nucleotides read TGTGCCAGCAGCGAGGACAGGTCGAGGACCGGGGAGCTGTTTTTT.

This clonotype was observed at least ten times. V and J are TRBV10-3 and TRBJ2-1; D gene ambiguous. V lost 6 bases and J lost 5, with 8 bases in between. Germline values: CDR1 ENHRY, CDR2 SYGVKD. CDR3 length equals 12 residues. CDR3 sequence reads: CAIRKHNNEQFF. CDR3 coding DNA: TGTGCCATCAGGAAACACAACAATGAGCAGTTCTTC.

The table lists this clonotype with many counts. The chain combines TRBV12-3 or TRBV12-4 with TRBJ1-6; D not resolved. Trimming stripped 6 bases from V and 7 bases from J, with 13 bases between. The CDR3 has 14 amino acids. CDR3 in DNA: TGTGCCAGCAGCTCCACGATTCGCAATTCACCCCTCCACTTT. It yields the protein CASSSTIRNSPLHF.

This clonotype was seen a handful of times. The chain couples TRBV2 to TRBJ2-1; the D gene is possibly TRBD1 (6 bases). V was trimmed by 5 bases and J by 4 bases, leaving 9 bases between them. The germline V gene has CDR1 SNHLY and CDR2 FYNNEI. The CDR3 contains 13 residues. The CDR3 DNA is TGTGCCAGCAGTCAGGACAGTTACAATGAGCAGTTCTTC. This encodes CASSQDSYNEQFF.